The source of this TCR beta chain is a study of blood T cell repertoires in COVID-19. Study-level information: PBMCs, B-cell-depleted T cells, or T cells were the source of the cDNA or gDNA that made up the material.

In the authors' workflow: The authors estimated nucleated cell counts from reference gene primer amplification. TCRdb's table, derived via immunoSEQ multiplex PCR, lists solely in-frame clones and lacks some. Clonal size and the V and J genes are those of that table, whereas D and trimming came from the DNA. Of some 180,000 clones in the sample, about 80% are singletons; the top ten hold approximately 15%. Germline CDR1 and CDR2: MNHEY and SVGAGI. The junction had 4 bases not matched to a gene; V was cut back by 11 bases and J by 1 base. This CDR3 is 13 amino acids long. The chain combines TRBV6-5 with TRBJ2-3; 9 bases agree with TRBD1. The source of this sequence is a man aged 55 to 70 who had been exposed to COVID-19. Sequencing was done on a sample of PBMCs or T cells enriched from blood (not recorded which). Here the CDR3 reads CAGDRVGTDTQYF. CDR3 coding DNA: TGTGCCGGGGACAGGGTTGGCACAGATACGCAGTATTTT.